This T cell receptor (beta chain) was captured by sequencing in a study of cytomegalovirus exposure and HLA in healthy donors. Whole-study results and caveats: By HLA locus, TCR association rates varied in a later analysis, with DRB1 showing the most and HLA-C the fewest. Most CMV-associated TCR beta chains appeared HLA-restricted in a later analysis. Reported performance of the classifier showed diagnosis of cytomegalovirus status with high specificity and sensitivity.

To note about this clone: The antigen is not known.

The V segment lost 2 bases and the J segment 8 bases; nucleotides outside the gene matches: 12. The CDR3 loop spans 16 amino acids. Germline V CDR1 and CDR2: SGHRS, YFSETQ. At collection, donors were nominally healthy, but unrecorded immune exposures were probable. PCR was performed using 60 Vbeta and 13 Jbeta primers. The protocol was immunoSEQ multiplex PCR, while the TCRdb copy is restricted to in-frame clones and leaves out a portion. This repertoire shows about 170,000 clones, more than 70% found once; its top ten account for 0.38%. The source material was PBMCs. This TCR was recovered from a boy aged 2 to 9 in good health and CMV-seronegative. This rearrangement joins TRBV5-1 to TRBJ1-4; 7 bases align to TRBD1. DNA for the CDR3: TGCGCCAGCAGCTTCCCCACTGACAGGGTGAAAGAAAAACTGTTTTTT. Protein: CASSFPTDRVKEKLFF.